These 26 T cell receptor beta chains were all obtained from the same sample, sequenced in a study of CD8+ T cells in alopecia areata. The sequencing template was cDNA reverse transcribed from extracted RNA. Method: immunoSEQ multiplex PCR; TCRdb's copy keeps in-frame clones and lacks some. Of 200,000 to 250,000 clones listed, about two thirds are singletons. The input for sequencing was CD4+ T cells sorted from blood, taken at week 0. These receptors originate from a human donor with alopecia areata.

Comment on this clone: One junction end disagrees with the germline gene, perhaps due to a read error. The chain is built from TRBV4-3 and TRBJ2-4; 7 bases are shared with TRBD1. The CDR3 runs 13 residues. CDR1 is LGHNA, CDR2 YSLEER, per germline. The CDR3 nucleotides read TGCGCCAGCAGCCAAGACGAAGGGCAGGGGGTCAACTTC. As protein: CASSQDEGQGVNF.

CDR3 amino acids: CAPRTYEQYF. As DNA, the CDR3 is TGTGCCCCGCGGACCTACGAGCAGTACTTC. The chain employs TRBV6-9 and TRBJ2-7, with D unresolved. The ends were cut back, 11 bases at V and 2 bases at J, with 7 bases in the middle. This CDR3 has 10 amino acids. Germline CDR1 reads MNHGY; CDR2 reads SVAAGI.

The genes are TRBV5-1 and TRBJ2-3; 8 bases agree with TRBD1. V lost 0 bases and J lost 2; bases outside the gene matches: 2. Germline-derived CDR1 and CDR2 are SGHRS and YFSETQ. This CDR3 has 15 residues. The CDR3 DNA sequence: TGCGCCAGCAGCTTGGAGGACAGGGCCACAGATACGCAGTATTTT. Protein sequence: CASSLEDRATDTQYF.

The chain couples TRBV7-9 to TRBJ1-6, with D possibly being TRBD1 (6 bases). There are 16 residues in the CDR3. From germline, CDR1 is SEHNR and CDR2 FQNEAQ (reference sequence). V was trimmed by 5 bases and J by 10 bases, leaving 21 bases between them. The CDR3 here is CASSRKTGPGGSPLHF. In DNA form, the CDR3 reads TGTGCCAGCAGCCGAAAGACAGGCCCCGGCGGCTCACCCCTCCACTTT.

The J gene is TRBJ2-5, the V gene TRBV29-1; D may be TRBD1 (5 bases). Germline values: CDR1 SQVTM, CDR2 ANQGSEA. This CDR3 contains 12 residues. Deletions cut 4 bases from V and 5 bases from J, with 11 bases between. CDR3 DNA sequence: TGCAGCGTTGTCAGGGTCGGGGAGACCCAGTACTTC. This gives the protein CSVVRVGETQYF.

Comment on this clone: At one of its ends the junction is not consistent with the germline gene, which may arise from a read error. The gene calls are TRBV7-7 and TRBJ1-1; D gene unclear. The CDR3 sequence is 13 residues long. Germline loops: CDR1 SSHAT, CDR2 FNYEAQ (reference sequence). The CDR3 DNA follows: TGTGCTAGCAGCTTAACTATGAACACTGAAGCTTTCTTT. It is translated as CASSLTMNTEAFF.

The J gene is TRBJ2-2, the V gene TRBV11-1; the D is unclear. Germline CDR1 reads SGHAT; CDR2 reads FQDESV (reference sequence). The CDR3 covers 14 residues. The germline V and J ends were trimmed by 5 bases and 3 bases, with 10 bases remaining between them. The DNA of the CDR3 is TGTGCCAGCAGCAGAGTTAGGGACACCGGGGAGCTGTTTTTT. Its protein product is CASSRVRDTGELFF. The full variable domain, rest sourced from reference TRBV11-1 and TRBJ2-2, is EAEVAQSPRYKITEKSQAVAFWCDPISGHATLYWYRQILGQGPELLVQFQDESVVDDSQLPKDRFSAERLKGVDSTLKIQPAELGDSAMYLCASSRVRDTGELFFGEGSRLTVL.

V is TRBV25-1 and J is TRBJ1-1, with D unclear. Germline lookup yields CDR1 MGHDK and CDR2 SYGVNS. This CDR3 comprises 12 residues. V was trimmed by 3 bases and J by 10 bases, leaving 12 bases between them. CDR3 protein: CASSDYSSRAFF. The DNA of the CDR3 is TGTGCCAGCAGTGATTACTCTTCACGAGCTTTCTTT.

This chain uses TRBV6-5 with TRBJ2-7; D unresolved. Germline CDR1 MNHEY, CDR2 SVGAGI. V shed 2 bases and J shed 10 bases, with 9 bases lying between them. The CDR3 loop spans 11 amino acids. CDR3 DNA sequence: TGTGCCAGCAGTTACCTTGGCATCCAGTACTTC. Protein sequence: CASSYLGIQYF.

CDR3 in DNA: TGTGCCAGCAGCTCGCCACAAAGGGAGGGCTATGGCTACACCTTC. This codes for CASSSPQREGYGYTF. V usage is TRBV5-4 and J usage is TRBJ1-2; the D is unclear. Germline loops: CDR1 SGHNT, CDR2 YYREEE (reference sequence). The V and J ends lost 3 bases and 4 bases respectively, with 16 bases between them. This CDR3 is 15 amino acids long.

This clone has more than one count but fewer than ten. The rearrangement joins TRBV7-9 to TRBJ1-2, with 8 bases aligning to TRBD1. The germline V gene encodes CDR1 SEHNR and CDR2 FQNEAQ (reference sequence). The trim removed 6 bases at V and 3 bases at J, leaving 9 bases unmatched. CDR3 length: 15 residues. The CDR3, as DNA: TGTGCCAGCAGTCCGTGGGACAGGAATCACTATGGCTACACCTTC. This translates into CASSPWDRNHYGYTF.

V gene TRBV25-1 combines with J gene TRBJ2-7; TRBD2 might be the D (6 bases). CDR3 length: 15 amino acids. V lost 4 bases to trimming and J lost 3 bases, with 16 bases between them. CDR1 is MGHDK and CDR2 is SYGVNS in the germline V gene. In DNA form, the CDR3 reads TGTGCCAGCAGTGGGAGGGGCAGGAACTACTACGAGCAGTACTTC. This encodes CASSGRGRNYYEQYF.

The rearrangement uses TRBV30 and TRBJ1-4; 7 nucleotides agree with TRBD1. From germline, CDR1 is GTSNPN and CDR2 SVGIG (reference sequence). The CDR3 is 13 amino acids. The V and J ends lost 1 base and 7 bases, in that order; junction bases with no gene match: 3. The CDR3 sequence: CAWSGQGREKLFF. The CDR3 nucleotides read TGTGCCTGGAGTGGACAGGGTCGTGAAAAACTGTTTTTT. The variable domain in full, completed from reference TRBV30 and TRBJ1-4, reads SQTIHQWPATLVQPVGSPLSLECTVEGTSNPNLYWYRQAAGRGLQLLFYSVGIGQISSEVPQNLSASRPQDRQFILSSKKLLLSDSGFYLCAWSGQGREKLFFGSGTQLSVL.

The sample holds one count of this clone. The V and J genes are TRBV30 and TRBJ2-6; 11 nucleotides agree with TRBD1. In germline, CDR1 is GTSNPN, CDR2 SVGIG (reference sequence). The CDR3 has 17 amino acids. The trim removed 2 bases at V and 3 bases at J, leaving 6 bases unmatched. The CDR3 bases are TGTGCCTGGAGTCAGGACAGGGGGCCTGGTGGGGCCAACGTCCTGACTTTC. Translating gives CAWSQDRGPGGANVLTF.

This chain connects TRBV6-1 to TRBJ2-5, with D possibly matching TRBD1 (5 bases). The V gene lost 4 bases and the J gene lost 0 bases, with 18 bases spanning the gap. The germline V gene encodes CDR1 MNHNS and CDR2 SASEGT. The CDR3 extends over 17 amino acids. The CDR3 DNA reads TGTGCCAGCAGTGTGCAACAGGCCCTGGGCCACCAAGAGACCCAGTACTTC. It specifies CASSVQQALGHQETQYF.

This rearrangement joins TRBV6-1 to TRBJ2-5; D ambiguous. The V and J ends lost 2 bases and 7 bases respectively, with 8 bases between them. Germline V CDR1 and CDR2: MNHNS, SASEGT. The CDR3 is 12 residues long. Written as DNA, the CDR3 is TGTGCCAGCAGTGAAACCCGTAGGACCCAGTACTTC. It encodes CASSETRRTQYF.

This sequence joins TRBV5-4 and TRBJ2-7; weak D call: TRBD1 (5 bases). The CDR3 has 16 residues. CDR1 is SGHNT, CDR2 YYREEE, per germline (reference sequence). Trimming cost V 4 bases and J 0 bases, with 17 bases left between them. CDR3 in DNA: TGTGCCAGCAGCCCCCCCACAGGAGCCAGCTCCTACGAGCAGTACTTC. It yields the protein CASSPPTGASSYEQYF.

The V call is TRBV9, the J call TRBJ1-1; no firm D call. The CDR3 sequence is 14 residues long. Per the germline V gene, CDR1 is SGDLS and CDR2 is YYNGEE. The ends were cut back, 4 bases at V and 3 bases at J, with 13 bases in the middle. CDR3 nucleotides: TGTGCCAGCAGCCCCCGACCTTCGGACACTGAAGCTTTCTTT. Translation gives CASSPRPSDTEAFF.

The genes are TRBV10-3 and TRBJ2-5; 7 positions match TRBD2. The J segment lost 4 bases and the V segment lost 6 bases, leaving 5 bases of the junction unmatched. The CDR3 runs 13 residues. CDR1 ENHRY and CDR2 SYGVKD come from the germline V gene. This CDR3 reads CAISQRGPETQYF. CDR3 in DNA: TGTGCCATCAGCCAGCGGGGTCCAGAGACCCAGTACTTC.

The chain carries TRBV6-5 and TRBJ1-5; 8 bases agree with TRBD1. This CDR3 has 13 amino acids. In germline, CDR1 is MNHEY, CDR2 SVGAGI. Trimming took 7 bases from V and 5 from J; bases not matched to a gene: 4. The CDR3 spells CASTDRDDQPQHF. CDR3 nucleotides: TGTGCCAGCACGGACAGGGATGATCAGCCCCAGCATTTT.

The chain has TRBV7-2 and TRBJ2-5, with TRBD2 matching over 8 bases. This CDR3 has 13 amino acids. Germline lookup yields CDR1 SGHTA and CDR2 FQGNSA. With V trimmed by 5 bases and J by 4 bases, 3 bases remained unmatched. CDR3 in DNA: TGTGCCAGCAGCCCCCGGGGGGGAGAGACCCAGTACTTC. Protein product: CASSPRGGETQYF.

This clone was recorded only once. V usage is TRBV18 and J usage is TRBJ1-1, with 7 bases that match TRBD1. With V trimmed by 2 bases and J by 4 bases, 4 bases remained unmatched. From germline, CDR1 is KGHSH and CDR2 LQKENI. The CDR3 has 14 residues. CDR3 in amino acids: CASSPETGSTEAFF. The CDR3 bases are TGTGCCAGCTCACCAGAGACAGGGAGCACTGAAGCTTTCTTT. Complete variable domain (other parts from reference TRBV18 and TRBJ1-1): NAGVMQNPRHLVRRRGQEARLRCSPMKGHSHVYWYRQLPEEGLKFMVYLQKENIIDESGMPKERFSAEFPKEGPSILRIQQVVRGDSAAYFCASSPETGSTEAFFGQGTRLTVV.

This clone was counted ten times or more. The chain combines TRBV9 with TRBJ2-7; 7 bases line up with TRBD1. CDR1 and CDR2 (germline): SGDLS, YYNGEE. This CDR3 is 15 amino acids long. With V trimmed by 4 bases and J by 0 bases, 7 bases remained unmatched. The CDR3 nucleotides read TGTGCCAGCAGCCAAGGGACAGCGAGCTCCTACGAGCAGTACTTC. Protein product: CASSQGTASSYEQYF.

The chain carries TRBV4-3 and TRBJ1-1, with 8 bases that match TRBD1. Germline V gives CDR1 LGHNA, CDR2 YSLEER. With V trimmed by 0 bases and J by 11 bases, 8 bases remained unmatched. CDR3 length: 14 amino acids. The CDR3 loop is CASSQDSKDRDAFF. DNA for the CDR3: TGCGCCAGCAGCCAAGATTCTAAGGACAGGGATGCTTTCTTT.

The CDR3 coding sequence is TGTGCCAGCAGCCAGGCGGCTAGAGGGTCCTCCTACGAGCAGTACTTC. As protein: CASSQAARGSSYEQYF. This chain uses TRBV5-6 with TRBJ2-7; TRBD2 might be the D (5 bases). CDR3 length equals 16 residues. The germline gives CDR1 SGHDT, CDR2 YYEEEE. Trimming left V 4 bases short and J 0 bases short, with 17 bases between.

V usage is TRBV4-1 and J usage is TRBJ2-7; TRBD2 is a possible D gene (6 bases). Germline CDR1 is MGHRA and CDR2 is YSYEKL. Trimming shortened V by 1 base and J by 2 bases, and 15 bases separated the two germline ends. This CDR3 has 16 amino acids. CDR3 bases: TGCGCCAGCAGCCAAGTATCGGGGGAATCTCCCTACGAGCAGTACTTC. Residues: CASSQVSGESPYEQYF.